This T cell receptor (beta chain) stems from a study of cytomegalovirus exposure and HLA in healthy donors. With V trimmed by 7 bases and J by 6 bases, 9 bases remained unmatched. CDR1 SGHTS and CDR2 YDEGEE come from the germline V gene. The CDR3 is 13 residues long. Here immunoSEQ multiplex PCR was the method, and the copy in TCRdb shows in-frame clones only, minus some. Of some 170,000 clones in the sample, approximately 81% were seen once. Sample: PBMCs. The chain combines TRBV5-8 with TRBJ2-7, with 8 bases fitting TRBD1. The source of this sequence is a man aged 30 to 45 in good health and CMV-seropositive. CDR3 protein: CASRGWGQAEQYF. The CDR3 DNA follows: TGTGCCAGCCGGGGTTGGGGACAGGCCGAGCAGTACTTC.